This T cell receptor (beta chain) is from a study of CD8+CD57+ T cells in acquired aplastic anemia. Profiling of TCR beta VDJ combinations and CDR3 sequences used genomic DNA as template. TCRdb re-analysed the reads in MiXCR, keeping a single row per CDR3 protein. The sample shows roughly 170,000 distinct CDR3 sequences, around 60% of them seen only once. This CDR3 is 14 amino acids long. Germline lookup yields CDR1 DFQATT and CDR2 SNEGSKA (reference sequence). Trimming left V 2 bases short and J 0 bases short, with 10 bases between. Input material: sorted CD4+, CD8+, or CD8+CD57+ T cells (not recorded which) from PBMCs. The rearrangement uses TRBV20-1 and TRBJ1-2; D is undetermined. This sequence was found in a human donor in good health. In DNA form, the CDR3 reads TGCAGTGCTAGAAACGTCCAGACTAACTATGGCTACACCTTC. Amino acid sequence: CSARNVQTNYGYTF.